The present T cell receptor (beta chain) was sequenced within a study of human T cells and chemical hapten exposure. TCRdb re-called the RACE reads with MiXCR, one entry per CDR3 protein. The sample lists around 300,000 distinct CDR3 sequences, roughly 7.7% occurring once. This CDR3 spans 13 amino acids. The V gene lost 6 bases and the J gene lost 0 bases, with 8 bases spanning the gap. Germline V gene data show CDR1 as MNHEY and CDR2 as SVGAGI. Sample time point: pre-sensitization, week 0. Treatment specified: therapeutic diphenylcyclopropenone sensitization with weekly scalp DPC. The chain employs TRBV6-5 and TRBJ2-5; D is uncertain. Sequences were derived from whole blood, sampled in connection with sensitization to the hapten diphenylcyclopropenone (DPC). This clonotype was obtained from a man between 18 and 29 years old with alopecia areata. Some clones in this sample may be carry-over from other donors' samples. CDR3 residues: CASSSWYQETQYF. For the CDR3, the DNA is TGTGCCAGCAGCTCTTGGTACCAAGAGACCCAGTACTTC.